This T cell receptor beta chain was sequenced for a study of T cell responses to AZD1222 COVID-19 vaccine. As for the study in general: Second-dose intervals of approximately 4 or approximately 12 weeks were pooled.

General observations from the study: Sampling that yielded the repertoires occurred only after the peak T cell response. The study identified only five to seven AZD1222 recipients as seropositive at baseline.

Trimming removed 5 bases at V and 0 bases at J, with 17 bases between. The CDR3 has 17 amino acids. The V gene's germline CDR1 is LNHDA and CDR2 SQIVND (reference sequence). TCRdb's table, derived via immunoSEQ multiplex PCR, lists solely in-frame clones and lacks some. The sample has around 60,000 clones; 80% to 90% are singletons. Concerning this clone: The antigen is not known.

The source material was peripheral blood, sampled on day 0 of AZD1222 vaccination. V usage is TRBV19 and J usage is TRBJ1-5; possibly TRBD1 for D (5 bases). This clonotype was sampled from an adult in good health. CDR3 nucleotides: TGTGCCAGTAGTGGCTCCTGGGGCGGACATAGCAATCAGCCCCAGCATTTT. Amino acids: CASSGSWGGHSNQPQHF.